The T cell receptor beta chain described here comes from a study of a mutant IDH1 vaccine in newly diagnosed glioma. As for the study in general: Earlier treatment was radiotherapy, temozolomide, or both, with most getting both.

Time point: week 11, during vaccination. The content of each vaccine dose was 300 ug of mutant IDH1 20-mer peptide, and topical imiquimod accompanied it. Sequenced by immunoSEQ multiplex PCR; TCRdb stores in-frame clones only, minus some. The table lists 20,000 to 30,000 clones, around 80% of them singletons. This clone was observed a single time. Its target is unknown. The sequenced sample was PBMCs, obtained from a glioma patient whose treatment included an IDH1 peptide vaccine. This clonotype was obtained from a man aged 40-49 years with glioma.

The CDR3 DNA is TGTGCCAGCAGCGTCGACAACGGAAACACCATATATTTT. Amino acid sequence: CASSVDNGNTIYF. The rearrangement joins TRBV9 to TRBJ1-3; D is unresolved. V lost 2 bases and J 4 bases, leaving 7 bases between the germline ends. There are 13 residues in the CDR3. CDR1 is SGDLS, CDR2 YYNGEE, per germline.